The present T cell receptor beta chain was sequenced within a study of lymphopenia after photon versus proton radiotherapy. General study results and limits: Only patients who died were analyzed for survival; proton advantage is unproven.

Germline loops: CDR1 KGHSH, CDR2 LQKENI. The CDR3 runs to 16 residues. With V trimmed by 3 bases and J by 5 bases, 8 bases remained unmatched. Clones were read by immunoSEQ multiplex PCR, and TCRdb kept only the in-frame ones, dropping some. The table includes approximately 160,000 clones, approximately 86% detected once. In regard to this clone: Its target is unknown.

The clonotype was recovered from a man aged 50 to 60 with gastric cancer. Material: peripheral blood, obtained from a patient treated with photon-based radiotherapy. The chain employs TRBV18 and TRBJ2-1; 9 bases map to TRBD2. The chain's CDR3 is CASSPIGLALHNEQFF. CDR3 nucleotide sequence: TGTGCCAGCTCACCCATCGGACTAGCGCTACACAATGAGCAGTTCTTC.